The 13 T cell receptor beta chains below were found in one sample sequenced in a study of T cell responses to AZD1222 COVID-19 vaccine (dated by TCRdb to about 2021). Interpreted using the paper, the time point label stands for: about 28 days (+/-7) after the second vaccine dose. The library was prepared using the immunoSEQ multiplex PCR assay. In TCRdb, the immuneACCESS table is reduced to in-frame sequences with V and J assigned. These tables do not hold every clone; where another copy was compared, an unresolved V gene accounts for under half, and the others remain unexplained. The sample contains around 91,000 clones, approximately 90% of them found a single time. Clones ranked in the top ten supply 6.5% to 10% of the sample. Specimen: peripheral blood, collected 28 days after the second AZD1222 dose. These receptors were collected from an adult who received the AZD1222 COVID-19 vaccine.

V usage is TRBV12-3 or TRBV12-4 and J usage is TRBJ1-2, with 8 bases matching TRBD1. V trimming: 2 bases; J trimming: 7 bases; junction bases outside the gene matches: 3. CDR3 size: 13 residues. The CDR3 nucleotides read TGTGCCAGCAGTTTACGCGGACAGGGTGGCTACACCTTC. Its protein is CASSLRGQGGYTF.

The CDR3 loop is CASSLARSGEQFF. The CDR3 coding sequence is TGTGCCAGCAGCTTAGCGCGGAGTGGAGAGCAGTTCTTC. The rearrangement joins TRBV7-9 to TRBJ2-1; D is ambiguous. V was clipped by 0 bases and J by 10 bases, with 10 bases between them. Germline CDR1 and CDR2: SEHNR and FQNEAQ (reference sequence). This CDR3 has 13 amino acids.

The chain couples TRBV29-1 to TRBJ2-7, with D tentatively TRBD2 (5 bases). The CDR3 has 11 residues. In germline, CDR1 is SQVTM, CDR2 ANQGSEA. Between the trimmed V and J ends, which lost 6 bases and 3 bases, there was a span of 9 bases. Here the CDR3 reads CSVARGYEQYF. CDR3 coding DNA: TGCAGCGTGGCCCGGGGCTACGAGCAGTACTTC.

The sample holds a few counts of this clone. This chain joins TRBV30 and TRBJ2-5; the D call may be TRBD1 or TRBD2 (5 bases each). The V end was cut by 3 bases, the J end by 1 base, with 12 bases between. Germline CDR1 is GTSNPN and CDR2 is SVGIG (reference sequence). This CDR3 is 14 amino acids long. The CDR3 is CAWRRGRTQETQYF. The CDR3 nucleotides read TGTGCCTGGAGGAGGGGACGTACCCAAGAGACCCAGTACTTC.

This clone occurred a few times. This sequence joins TRBV5-1 and TRBJ2-3; perhaps D is TRBD1 or TRBD2 (5 bases each). CDR1 SGHRS and CDR2 YFSETQ come from the germline V gene. The CDR3 length is 14 residues. Trimming stripped 5 bases from V and 4 bases from J, with 14 bases between. CDR3 sequence: CASRPSGSADTQYF. The CDR3 bases are TGCGCCAGCAGGCCTTCAGGGAGCGCAGATACGCAGTATTTT. Complete variable domain (other parts from reference TRBV5-1 and TRBJ2-3): KAGVTQTPRYLIKTRGQQVTLSCSPISGHRSVSWYQQTPGQGLQFLFEYFSETQRNKGNFPGRFSGRQFSNSRSEMNVSTLELGDSALYLCASRPSGSADTQYFGPGTRLTVL.

The rearrangement uses TRBV5-1 and TRBJ1-1; D is undetermined. This CDR3 spans 13 amino acids. Per germline, CDR1 SGHRS and CDR2 YFSETQ. V lost 2 bases and J lost 4, with 9 bases in between. The CDR3 DNA follows: TGCGCCAGCAGCTTTCAGGCAGGCACTGAAGCTTTCTTT. Its translation is CASSFQAGTEAFF. The whole variable domain, remainder taken from reference TRBV5-1 and TRBJ1-1, is KAGVTQTPRYLIKTRGQQVTLSCSPISGHRSVSWYQQTPGQGLQFLFEYFSETQRNKGNFPGRFSGRQFSNSRSEMNVSTLELGDSALYLCASSFQAGTEAFFGQGTRLTVV.

The chain uses TRBV18 and TRBJ2-7, with TRBD1 matching 10 bases. CDR1 is KGHSH and CDR2 is LQKENI in the germline V gene. The trim removed 1 base at V and 7 bases at J, leaving 4 bases unmatched. CDR3 size: 14 residues. CDR3 region: CASSPRTGGQEQYF. CDR3 bases: TGTGCCAGCTCACCACGGACAGGGGGTCAGGAGCAGTACTTC.

V usage is TRBV10-1 and J usage is TRBJ2-3; a weak D match, TRBD1 (5 bases). This CDR3 spans 18 amino acids. Trimming removed 0 bases from V and 4 bases from J, with 20 bases in between. Germline V gene data show CDR1 as WNHNN and CDR2 as SYGVQD (reference sequence). The CDR3 reads CASSESTWAGNSADTQYF. In nucleotides, the CDR3 is TGCGCCAGCAGTGAGTCGACATGGGCAGGGAATAGTGCAGATACGCAGTATTTT.

J is TRBJ1-5 and V is TRBV7-2, with unresolved D. This CDR3 has 13 residues. Per germline, CDR1 SGHTA and CDR2 FQGNSA. The V end was cut by 3 bases, the J end by 3 bases, with 6 bases between. The CDR3 DNA follows: TGTGCCAGCAGCTTTGCGGACAATCAGCCCCAGCATTTT. It translates to CASSFADNQPQHF.

CDR3 sequence: CSVEVGRSVNEQFF. The CDR3 DNA is TGCAGCGTTGAAGTAGGACGCAGCGTAAATGAGCAGTTCTTC. This chain uses TRBV29-1 with TRBJ2-1; D not certain. CDR1 and CDR2 from the germline V gene are SQVTM and ANQGSEA. V was cut by 1 base and J by 7 bases, with 14 bases left in between. The CDR3 has 14 amino acids.

This clone was observed at least ten times. This chain joins TRBV7-8 and TRBJ1-4; D ambiguous. Per the germline V gene, CDR1 is SGHVS and CDR2 is FQNEAQ. The CDR3 loop spans 16 amino acids. Trimming stripped 0 bases from V and 4 bases from J, with 12 bases between. CDR3 sequence reads: CASSLARSAGNEKLFF. The CDR3 nucleotides are TGTGCCAGCAGCTTAGCGCGGTCCGCGGGTAATGAAAAACTGTTTTTT.

This chain connects TRBV6-5 to TRBJ2-7; D is unclear. The V end was cut by 11 bases, the J end by 4 bases, with 12 bases between. The V gene's germline CDR1 is MNHEY and CDR2 SVGAGI. This CDR3 region has 11 residues. DNA of the CDR3: TGTGCCTCCGGAAGGGCTTACGAGCAGTACTTC. It is translated as CASGRAYEQYF.

The genes are TRBV3-1 (or the pseudogene TRBV3-2) and TRBJ2-7; D might be TRBD1 (6 bases). This CDR3 is built from 15 residues. CDR1 LGHDT and CDR2 YNNKEL come from the germline V gene (reference sequence). The V and J ends lost 1 base and 2 bases respectively, with 12 bases between them. The CDR3 loop reads CASSQAPRGTYEQYF. DNA for the CDR3: TGTGCCAGCAGCCAAGCTCCCAGGGGAACCTACGAGCAGTACTTC.